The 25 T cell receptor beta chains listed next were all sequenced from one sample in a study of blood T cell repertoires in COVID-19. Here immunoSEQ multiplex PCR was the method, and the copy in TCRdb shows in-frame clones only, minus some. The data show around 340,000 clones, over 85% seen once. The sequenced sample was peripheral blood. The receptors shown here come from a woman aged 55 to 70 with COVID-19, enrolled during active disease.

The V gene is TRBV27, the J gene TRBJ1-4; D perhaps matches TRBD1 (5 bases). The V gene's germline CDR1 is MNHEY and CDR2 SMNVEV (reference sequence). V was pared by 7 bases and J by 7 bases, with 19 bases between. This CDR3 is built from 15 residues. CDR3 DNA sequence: TGTGCCAGCACCAAGACCGGGGGGAGGAGTGAAAAACTGTTTTTT. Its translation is CASTKTGGRSEKLFF.

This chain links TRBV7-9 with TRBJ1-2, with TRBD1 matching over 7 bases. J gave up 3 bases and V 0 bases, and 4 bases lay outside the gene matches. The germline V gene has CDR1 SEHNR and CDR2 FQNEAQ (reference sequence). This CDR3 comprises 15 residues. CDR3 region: CASSLANRGDYGYTF. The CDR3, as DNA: TGTGCCAGCAGCTTAGCAAACAGGGGTGACTATGGCTACACCTTC.

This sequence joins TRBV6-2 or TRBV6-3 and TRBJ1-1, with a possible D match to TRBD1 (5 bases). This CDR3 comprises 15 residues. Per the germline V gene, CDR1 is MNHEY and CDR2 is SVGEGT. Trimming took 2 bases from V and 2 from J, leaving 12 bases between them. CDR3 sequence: CASSYVLTVNTEAFF. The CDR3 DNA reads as TGTGCCAGCAGTTACGTCCTGACAGTAAACACTGAAGCTTTCTTT.

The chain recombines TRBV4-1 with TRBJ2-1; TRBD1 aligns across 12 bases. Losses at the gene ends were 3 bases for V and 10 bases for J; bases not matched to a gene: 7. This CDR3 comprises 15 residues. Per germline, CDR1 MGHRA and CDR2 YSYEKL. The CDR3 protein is CASSHPGQGAREQFF. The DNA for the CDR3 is TGCGCCAGCAGCCACCCGGGACAGGGGGCCAGGGAGCAGTTCTTC.

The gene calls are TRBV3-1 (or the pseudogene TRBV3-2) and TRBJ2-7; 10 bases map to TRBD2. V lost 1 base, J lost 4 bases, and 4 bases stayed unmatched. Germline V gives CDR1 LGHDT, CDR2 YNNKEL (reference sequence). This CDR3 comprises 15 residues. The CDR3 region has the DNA TGTGCCAGCAGCCAAGGGGTTAGCGGGGGGTACGAGCAGTACTTC. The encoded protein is CASSQGVSGGYEQYF.

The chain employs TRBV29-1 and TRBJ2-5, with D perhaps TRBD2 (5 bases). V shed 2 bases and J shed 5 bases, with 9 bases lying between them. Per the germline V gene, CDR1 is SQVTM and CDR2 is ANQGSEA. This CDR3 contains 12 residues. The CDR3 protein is CSVERGGETQYF. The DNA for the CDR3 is TGCAGCGTTGAACGCGGCGGGGAGACCCAGTACTTC.

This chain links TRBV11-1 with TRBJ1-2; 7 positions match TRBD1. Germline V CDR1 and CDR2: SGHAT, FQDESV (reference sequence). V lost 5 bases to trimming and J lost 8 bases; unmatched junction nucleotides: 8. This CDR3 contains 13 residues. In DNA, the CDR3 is TGTGCCAGCAGCCCCGGGACAGAGCAAGGCTACACCTTC. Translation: CASSPGTEQGYTF.

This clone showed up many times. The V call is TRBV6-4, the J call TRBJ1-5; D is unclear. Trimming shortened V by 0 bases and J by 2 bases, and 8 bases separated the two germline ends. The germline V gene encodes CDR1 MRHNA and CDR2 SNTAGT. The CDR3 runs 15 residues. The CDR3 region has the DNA TGTGCCAGCAGTGACTCCTGGCCCCGCAATCAGCCCCAGCATTTT. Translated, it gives CASSDSWPRNQPQHF.

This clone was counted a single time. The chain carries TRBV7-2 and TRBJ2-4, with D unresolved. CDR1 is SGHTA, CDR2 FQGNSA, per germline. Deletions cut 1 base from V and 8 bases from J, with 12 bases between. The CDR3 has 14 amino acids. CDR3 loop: CASSLGAGTHIQYF. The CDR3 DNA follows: TGTGCCAGCAGCTTAGGGGCAGGAACGCACATTCAGTACTTC.

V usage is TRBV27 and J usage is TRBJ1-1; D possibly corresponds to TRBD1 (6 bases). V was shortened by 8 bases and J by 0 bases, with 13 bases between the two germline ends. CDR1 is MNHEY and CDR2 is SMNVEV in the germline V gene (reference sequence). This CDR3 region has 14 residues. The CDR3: CASRQDLMNTEAFF. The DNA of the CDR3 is TGTGCCAGCCGACAGGACCTCATGAACACTGAAGCTTTCTTT.

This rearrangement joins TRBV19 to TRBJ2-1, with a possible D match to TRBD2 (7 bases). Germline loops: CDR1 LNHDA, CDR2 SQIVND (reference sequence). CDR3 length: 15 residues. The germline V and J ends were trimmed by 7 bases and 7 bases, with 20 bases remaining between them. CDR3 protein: CASTIPRGGRNEQFF. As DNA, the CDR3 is TGTGCCAGTACCATCCCCCGCGGGGGCAGGAATGAGCAGTTCTTC.

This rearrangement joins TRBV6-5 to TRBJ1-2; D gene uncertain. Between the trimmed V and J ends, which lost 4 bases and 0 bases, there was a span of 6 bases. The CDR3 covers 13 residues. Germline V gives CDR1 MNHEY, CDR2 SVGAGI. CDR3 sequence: CASSFGANYGYTF. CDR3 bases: TGTGCCAGCAGTTTCGGAGCTAACTATGGCTACACCTTC.

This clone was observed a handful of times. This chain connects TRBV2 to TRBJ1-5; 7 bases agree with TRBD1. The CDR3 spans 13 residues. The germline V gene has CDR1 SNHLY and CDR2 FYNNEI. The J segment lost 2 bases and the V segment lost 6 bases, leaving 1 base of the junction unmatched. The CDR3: CASRGQGNQPQHF. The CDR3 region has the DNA TGTGCCAGCAGAGGACAGGGCAATCAGCCCCAGCATTTT.

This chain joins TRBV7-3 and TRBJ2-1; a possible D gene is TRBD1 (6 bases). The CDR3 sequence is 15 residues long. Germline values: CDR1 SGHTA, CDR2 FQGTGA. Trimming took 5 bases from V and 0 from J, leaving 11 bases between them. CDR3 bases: TGTGCCAGCAGCCCCAGGGGCAGCTCCTACAATGAGCAGTTCTTC. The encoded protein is CASSPRGSSYNEQFF.

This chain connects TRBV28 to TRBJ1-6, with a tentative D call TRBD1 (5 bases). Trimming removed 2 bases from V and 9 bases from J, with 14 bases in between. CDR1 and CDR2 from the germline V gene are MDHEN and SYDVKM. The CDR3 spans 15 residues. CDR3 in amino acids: CASSLQDGGFSPLHF. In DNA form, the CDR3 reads TGTGCCAGCAGTTTACAGGACGGGGGTTTTTCACCCCTCCACTTT.

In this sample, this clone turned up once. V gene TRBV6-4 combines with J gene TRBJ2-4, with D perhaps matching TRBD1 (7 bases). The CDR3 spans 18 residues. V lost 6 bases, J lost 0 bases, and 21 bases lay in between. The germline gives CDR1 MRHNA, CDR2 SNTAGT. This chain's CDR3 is CASSRQGGRREAKNIQYF. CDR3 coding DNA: TGTGCCAGCAGCCGACAGGGAGGTCGCAGAGAAGCCAAAAACATTCAGTACTTC.

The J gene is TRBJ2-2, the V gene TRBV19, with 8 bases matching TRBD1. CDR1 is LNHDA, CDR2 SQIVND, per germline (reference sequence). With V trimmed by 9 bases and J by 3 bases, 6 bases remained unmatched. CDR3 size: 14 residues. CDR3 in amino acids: CASQDRGYTGELFF. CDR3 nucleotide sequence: TGTGCCAGCCAAGACAGGGGCTACACCGGGGAGCTGTTTTTT.

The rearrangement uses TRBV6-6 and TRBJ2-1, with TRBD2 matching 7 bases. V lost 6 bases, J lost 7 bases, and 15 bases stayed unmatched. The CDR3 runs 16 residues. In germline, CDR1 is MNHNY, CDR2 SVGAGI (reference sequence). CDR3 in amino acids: CASRAPGSGVGNEQFF. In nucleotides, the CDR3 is TGTGCCAGCAGGGCCCCGGGGAGCGGGGTGGGTAATGAGCAGTTCTTC.

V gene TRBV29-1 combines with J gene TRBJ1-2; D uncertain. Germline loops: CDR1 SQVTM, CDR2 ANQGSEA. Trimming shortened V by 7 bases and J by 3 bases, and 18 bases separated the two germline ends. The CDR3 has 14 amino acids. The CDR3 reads CSAHEAGKDYGYTF. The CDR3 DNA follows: TGCAGCGCCCATGAGGCGGGGAAGGACTATGGCTACACCTTC.

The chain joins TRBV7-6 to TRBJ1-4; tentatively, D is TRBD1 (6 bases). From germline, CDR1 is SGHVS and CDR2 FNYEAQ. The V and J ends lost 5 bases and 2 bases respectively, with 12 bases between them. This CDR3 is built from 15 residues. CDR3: CASSKQGGTNEKLFF. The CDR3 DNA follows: TGTGCCAGCAGCAAACAGGGAGGGACTAATGAAAAACTGTTTTTT.

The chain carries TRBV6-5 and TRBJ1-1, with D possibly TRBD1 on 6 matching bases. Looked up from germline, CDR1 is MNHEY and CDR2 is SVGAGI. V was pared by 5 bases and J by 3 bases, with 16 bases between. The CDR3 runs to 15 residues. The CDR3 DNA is TGTGCCAGCAGTACCAGAAACAGGGCCCACACTGAAGCTTTCTTT. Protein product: CASSTRNRAHTEAFF.

The CDR3 sequence is CASSPPSGGTDTQYF. In DNA form, the CDR3 reads TGTGCCAGCAGCCCCCCAAGTGGAGGCACAGATACGCAGTATTTT. The rearrangement joins TRBV7-9 to TRBJ2-3, with no clear D. Germline CDR1 and CDR2: SEHNR and FQNEAQ (reference sequence). The CDR3 spans 15 residues. Trimming removed 5 bases at V and 1 base at J, with 13 bases between.

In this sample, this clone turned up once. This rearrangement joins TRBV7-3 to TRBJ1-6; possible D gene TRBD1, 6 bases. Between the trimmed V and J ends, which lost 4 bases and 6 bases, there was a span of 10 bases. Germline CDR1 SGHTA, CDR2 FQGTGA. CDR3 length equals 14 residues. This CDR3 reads CASSSQGTNSPLHF. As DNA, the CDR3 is TGTGCCAGCAGCTCACAGGGAACTAATTCACCCCTCCACTTT. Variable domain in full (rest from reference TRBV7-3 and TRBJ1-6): GAGVSQTPSNKVTEKGKYVELRCDPISGHTALYWYRQSLGQGPEFLIYFQGTGAADDSGLPNDRFFAVRPEGSVSTLKIQRTERGDSAVYLCASSSQGTNSPLHFGNGTRLTVT.

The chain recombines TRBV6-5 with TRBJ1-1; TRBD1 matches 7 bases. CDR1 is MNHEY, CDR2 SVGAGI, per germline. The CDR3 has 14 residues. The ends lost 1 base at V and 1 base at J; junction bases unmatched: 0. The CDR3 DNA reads TGTGCCAGCAGTTACTGGGACAGGAACACTGAAGCTTTCTTT. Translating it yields CASSYWDRNTEAFF.

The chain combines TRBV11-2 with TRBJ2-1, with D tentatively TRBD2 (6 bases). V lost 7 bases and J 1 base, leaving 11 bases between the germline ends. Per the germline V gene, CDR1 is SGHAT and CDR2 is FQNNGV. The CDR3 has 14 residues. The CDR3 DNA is TGTGCCAGCACCGAAGGAGGGTCCTACAATGAGCAGTTCTTC. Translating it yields CASTEGGSYNEQFF. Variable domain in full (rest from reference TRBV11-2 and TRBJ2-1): EAGVAQSPRYKIIEKRQSVAFWCNPISGHATLYWYQQILGQGPKLLIQFQNNGVVDDSQLPKDRFSAERLKGVDSTLKIQPAKLEDSAVYLCASTEGGSYNEQFFGPGTRLTVL.